These 13 T cell receptor beta chains share one sample of origin, sequenced in a study of T cells after yellow fever vaccination. TCRdb reprocessed the 5' RACE reads with MiXCR, giving one entry per CDR3 protein. This table has 150,000 to 200,000 distinct CDR3 sequences, 6% to 7.5% appearing once. This specimen was CD4+ T cells sorted from PBMCs, taken 5 days after the first yellow fever vaccination. These receptors were taken from a man aged 18 to 35 who received the YFV17D yellow fever vaccine.

This clonotype was counted a few times. V usage is TRBV7-3 and J usage is TRBJ2-1, with TRBD2 matching over 7 bases. The CDR3 sequence is 13 residues long. The germline CDR1 and CDR2 sequences are SGHTA and FQGTGA. V was clipped by 8 bases and J by 5 bases; unmatched bases: 6. DNA of the CDR3: TGTGCCAGCGCCGGGACTATCGACAATGAGCAGTTCTTC. Protein product: CASAGTIDNEQFF. Variable domain in full (rest from reference TRBV7-3 and TRBJ2-1): GAGVSQTPSNKVTEKGKYVELRCDPISGHTALYWYRQSLGQGPEFLIYFQGTGAADDSGLPNDRFFAVRPEGSVSTLKIQRTERGDSAVYLCASAGTIDNEQFFGPGTRLTVL.

This clonotype was observed a handful of times. The genes are TRBV12-3 or TRBV12-4 and TRBJ1-6; D gene uncertain. The CDR3 is 16 amino acids. V was clipped by 6 bases and J by 0 bases, with 12 bases between them. In DNA, the CDR3 is TGTGCCAGCAGGGCCGGTGGGCACTCCTATAATTCACCCCTCCACTTT. This sequence encodes CASRAGGHSYNSPLHF.

The V gene is TRBV5-6, the J gene TRBJ2-7; unclear D gene. CDR3 size: 15 residues. Trimming took off 4 bases at V and 2 bases at J, with 16 bases between the two ends. Germline CDR1 SGHDT, CDR2 YYEEEE. The CDR3: CASSPLQGWAYEQYF. DNA of the CDR3: TGTGCCAGCAGCCCCCTCCAAGGTTGGGCCTACGAGCAGTACTTC.

This clonotype was counted at least ten times. The V and J genes are TRBV5-4 and TRBJ2-5; D is unclear. The V and J ends lost 5 bases and 4 bases respectively, with 12 bases between them. The CDR3 runs to 13 residues. Germline-derived CDR1 and CDR2 are SGHNT and YYREEE (reference sequence). This chain's CDR3 is CASRNRATETQYF. CDR3 DNA: TGTGCCAGCAGAAACCGGGCCACAGAGACCCAGTACTTC.

On this clonotype: A read error may be the cause here, since a much bigger clone is one base away. The chain has TRBV7-3 and TRBJ2-3; no clear D gene. Germline V gene sequence: CDR1 SGHTA, CDR2 FQGTGA. The length of the CDR3 is 14 residues. CDR3 nucleotide sequence: TGTGCCAGCAGCCCTGTGTCAGGCACAGATGCGCAGTATTTT. Translation gives CASSPVSGTDAQYF.

This clonotype appeared a few times. V is TRBV6-2 or TRBV6-3 and J is TRBJ1-4, with unresolved D. V was pared by 5 bases and J by 12 bases, with 13 bases between. Germline assignment: CDR1 MNHEY and CDR2 SVGEGT. The CDR3 consists of 12 residues. CDR3: CASSKGPLELFF. As DNA, the CDR3 is TGTGCCAGCAGTAAAGGTCCTTTGGAACTGTTTTTT.

The V and J genes are TRBV18 and TRBJ1-2; D not certain. The CDR3 sequence is 13 residues long. Trimming removed 4 bases from V and 0 bases from J, with 6 bases in between. Germline loops: CDR1 KGHSH, CDR2 LQKENI. CDR3 amino acids: CASSQEANYGYTF. CDR3 nucleotides: TGTGCCAGCTCACAGGAAGCTAACTATGGCTACACCTTC. Supplemented by reference TRBV18 and TRBJ1-2, the full variable domain reads NAGVMQNPRHLVRRRGQEARLRCSPMKGHSHVYWYRQLPEEGLKFMVYLQKENIIDESGMPKERFSAEFPKEGPSILRIQQVVRGDSAAYFCASSQEANYGYTFGSGTRLTVV.

This clonotype was observed many times. The chain recombines TRBV9 with TRBJ1-6; D unresolved. The CDR3 is made up of 15 amino acids. Between the trimmed V and J ends, which lost 2 bases and 2 bases, there was a span of 8 bases. CDR1 and CDR2 from the germline V gene are SGDLS and YYNGEE. CDR3 residues: CASSVGVPYNSPLHF. CDR3 DNA: TGTGCCAGCAGCGTCGGGGTCCCCTATAATTCACCCCTCCACTTT.

In this sample, this clonotype turned up many times. The gene calls are TRBV20-1 and TRBJ2-1; weak D call: TRBD2 (7 bases). V was trimmed by 5 bases and J by 9 bases, leaving 17 bases between them. This CDR3 region has 13 residues. Germline V gives CDR1 DFQATT, CDR2 SNEGSKA (reference sequence). The CDR3 protein is CSASLGGAGEQFF. CDR3 DNA sequence: TGCAGTGCTTCCTTGGGGGGGGCAGGTGAGCAGTTCTTC.

The chain carries TRBV5-5 and TRBJ1-2; D not certain. The CDR3 consists of 13 residues. The germline V gene has CDR1 SGHKS and CDR2 YYEKEE (reference sequence). Trimming left V 4 bases short and J 2 bases short, with 9 bases between. The CDR3 bases are TGTGCCAGCAGCCCAACAACCAACTATGGCTACACCTTC. It is translated as CASSPTTNYGYTF.

Many counts were recorded for this clonotype. The rearrangement uses TRBV5-1 and TRBJ2-1, with no clear D. V was trimmed by 0 bases and J by 10 bases, leaving 5 bases between them. The CDR3 has 11 residues. The V gene's germline CDR1 is SGHRS and CDR2 YFSETQ. CDR3 residues: CASSLEQEQFF. Written as DNA, the CDR3 is TGCGCCAGCAGCTTGGAACAGGAGCAGTTCTTC. The complete variable domain, with remaining parts taken from reference TRBV5-1 and TRBJ2-1, reads KAGVTQTPRYLIKTRGQQVTLSCSPISGHRSVSWYQQTPGQGLQFLFEYFSETQRNKGNFPGRFSGRQFSNSRSEMNVSTLELGDSALYLCASSLEQEQFFGPGTRLTVL.

The table lists this clonotype with a few counts. The chain links TRBV6-1 to TRBJ1-2; 8 positions agree with TRBD1. Germline CDR1 reads MNHNS; CDR2 reads SASEGT. This CDR3 has 13 amino acids. V shed 7 bases, J shed 3 bases, and the junction held 4 bases outside the gene matches. CDR3 region: CASTAGGYYGYTF. The CDR3 nucleotides read TGTGCCAGCACGGCAGGGGGCTACTATGGCTACACCTTC.

This clonotype was detected a few times. V usage is TRBV4-2 and J usage is TRBJ1-1, with D possibly TRBD1 on 6 matching bases. V lost 0 bases, J lost 12 bases, and 17 bases lay in between. This CDR3 contains 14 residues. CDR1 and CDR2 (germline): LGHNA, YNFKEQ. CDR3 in amino acids: CASSQDVGRRGTFF. The CDR3 DNA sequence: TGTGCCAGCAGCCAAGATGTAGGAAGGAGGGGGACTTTCTTT.